The rows below give T cell receptor beta chains drawn from one sample of a study of blood T cells in healthy people across ages. MiXCR, run by TCRdb on the 5' RACE reads, gives a single entry per CDR3 protein. This table holds 910,000 or so distinct CDR3 sequences, roughly 50% found once. The source material was blood. These receptors were obtained from a woman aged 55-70 years in good health. CDR3s include the opening cysteine and the closing phenylalanine or tryptophan. D genes are given only for firm matches. Not all rows give a size; the values are once, few, many and, for expanded clones, a class.

clone_size: -; d_call: -; v_call: TRBV4-2; j_call: TRBJ2-7; cdr3_nt: TGTGCCAGCAGCCAGGAGGGGGGATGGGCCTACGAGCAGTACTTC; cdr3_aa: CASSQEGGWAYEQYF
clone_size: -; d_call: -; v_call: TRBV7-2; j_call: TRBJ1-1; cdr3_nt: TGTGCCAGCAGCTTAGCCCCGGGCAACACTGGAGCTTTCTTT; cdr3_aa: CASSLAPGNTGAFF
clone_size: -; d_call: TRBD1; v_call: TRBV12-3/TRBV12-4; j_call: TRBJ2-5; cdr3_nt: TGTGCCAGCAGTTTCCAGGGACAGGGGGCCCGAGAGACCCAGTACTTC; cdr3_aa: CASSFQGQGARETQYF
clone_size: -; d_call: TRBD2; v_call: TRBV11-2; j_call: TRBJ2-5; cdr3_nt: TGTGCCAGCAGCTTAAGCAGCGGGAGGGCCGCAGAGACCCAGTACTTC; cdr3_aa: CASSLSSGRAAETQYF
clone_size: -; d_call: TRBD2; v_call: TRBV7-3; j_call: TRBJ2-3; cdr3_nt: TGTGCCAGCAGCCCCCTAGCGGGAGTCCCCCCCTTCCCCACAGATACGCAGTATTTT; cdr3_aa: CASSPLAGVPPFPTDTQYF
clone_size: -; d_call: -; v_call: TRBV6-2/TRBV6-3; j_call: TRBJ2-7; cdr3_nt: TGTGCCAGCACCCAGCGTCACGAGCAGTACTTC; cdr3_aa: CASTQRHEQYF
clone_size: few; d_call: TRBD1; v_call: TRBV7-2; j_call: TRBJ2-7; cdr3_nt: TGTGCCAGCAGACCTCGGGACAGACCTTCCTACGAGCAGTACTTC; cdr3_aa: CASRPRDRPSYEQYF
clone_size: few; d_call: -; v_call: TRBV5-1; j_call: TRBJ2-7; cdr3_nt: TGCGCCAGCAGCCCTGGATCCTACTACGAGCAGTACTTC; cdr3_aa: CASSPGSYYEQYF
clone_size: -; d_call: TRBD1; v_call: TRBV29-1; j_call: TRBJ1-2; cdr3_nt: TGCAGCGTTACAGGGGCAGGGGACTATGGCTACACCTTC; cdr3_aa: CSVTGAGDYGYTF
clone_size: -; d_call: TRBD2; v_call: TRBV20-1; j_call: TRBJ2-7; cdr3_nt: TGCAGTAAGACTAGCGGGAGAGCCTACGAGCAGTACTTC; cdr3_aa: CSKTSGRAYEQYF
clone_size: many; d_call: -; v_call: TRBV4-3; j_call: TRBJ1-2; cdr3_nt: TGCGCCAGCAGCCAAGAATGGGCGGCAGAGACTAACTATGGCTACACCTTC; cdr3_aa: CASSQEWAAETNYGYTF
clone_size: -; d_call: -; v_call: TRBV5-4; j_call: TRBJ1-2; cdr3_nt: TGTGCCAGCAGCCCTACCGACAGGCCGATGTATGGCTACACCTTC; cdr3_aa: CASSPTDRPMYGYTF
clone_size: few; d_call: -; v_call: TRBV12-3/TRBV12-4; j_call: TRBJ2-3; cdr3_nt: TGTGCCAGCAGTTTAGAGATAGTTCTAGATACGCAGTATTTT; cdr3_aa: CASSLEIVLDTQYF
clone_size: -; d_call: TRBD2; v_call: TRBV4-1; j_call: TRBJ2-1; cdr3_nt: TGCGCCAGCAGATTTCGACAGACCGGGACTAGCTCTTACAATGAGCAGTTCTTC; cdr3_aa: CASRFRQTGTSSYNEQFF
clone_size: -; d_call: TRBD2; v_call: TRBV6-1; j_call: TRBJ2-1; cdr3_nt: TGTGCCAGCAGATCCCTGACTAGCGGGAGATCTAACAATGAGCAGTTCTTC; cdr3_aa: CASRSLTSGRSNNEQFF
clone_size: -; d_call: -; v_call: TRBV27; j_call: TRBJ2-5; cdr3_nt: TGTGCCAGCAAGGACACTGCGAACTTACAAGAGACCCAGTACTTC; cdr3_aa: CASKDTANLQETQYF
clone_size: once; d_call: TRBD2; v_call: TRBV9; j_call: TRBJ2-7; cdr3_nt: TGTGCCAGCAGTCGTAGGGGACAAGCGGGAGGCGAGCAGTACTTC; cdr3_aa: CASSRRGQAGGEQYF
clone_size: -; d_call: -; v_call: TRBV28; j_call: TRBJ2-7; cdr3_nt: TGTGCCAGCATCCCTACAGGGTTTCGCGAGCAGTACTTC; cdr3_aa: CASIPTGFREQYF
clone_size: few; d_call: -; v_call: TRBV7-2; j_call: TRBJ2-5; cdr3_nt: TGTGCCAGCAGCTTATATGGCAGCAAAGAGACCCAGTACTTC; cdr3_aa: CASSLYGSKETQYF
clone_size: few; d_call: -; v_call: TRBV5-1; j_call: TRBJ2-7; cdr3_nt: TGCGCCAGCAGCTTGGAGCCCCGGGACGCAGCCTACGAGCAGTACTTC; cdr3_aa: CASSLEPRDAAYEQYF
clone_size: few; d_call: TRBD1; v_call: TRBV5-1; j_call: TRBJ2-1; cdr3_nt: TGCGCCAGCAGCTTGGCTCGACAGGGTCTATACAATGAGCAGTTCTTC; cdr3_aa: CASSLARQGLYNEQFF
clone_size: few; d_call: TRBD1; v_call: TRBV20-1; j_call: TRBJ2-4; cdr3_nt: TGCAGTGCTTTAGACAGGGGGCATGAAAACATTCAGTACTTC; cdr3_aa: CSALDRGHENIQYF
clone_size: -; d_call: -; v_call: TRBV7-3; j_call: TRBJ1-1; cdr3_nt: TGTGCCAGCAGCCAATGGATGAACACTGAAGCTTTCTTT; cdr3_aa: CASSQWMNTEAFF
clone_size: few; d_call: -; v_call: TRBV20-1; j_call: TRBJ2-3; cdr3_nt: TGCAGTGCCCCGCCGGGGGCAGATACGCAGTATTTT; cdr3_aa: CSAPPGADTQYF
clone_size: -; d_call: TRBD1; v_call: TRBV13; j_call: TRBJ2-3; cdr3_nt: TGTGCCAGCAGCGCGACACAGGGGGGCACAGATACGCAGTATTTT; cdr3_aa: CASSATQGGTDTQYF
clone_size: -; d_call: TRBD2; v_call: TRBV20-1; j_call: TRBJ2-2; cdr3_nt: TGCAGTGCTCCAATAGCGGGAGTAGGGGGCGGGGAGCTGTTTTTT; cdr3_aa: CSAPIAGVGGGELFF
clone_size: -; d_call: -; v_call: TRBV7-3; j_call: TRBJ2-3; cdr3_nt: TGTGCCAGCTCCCCCCAGGCTAGCCCAAACACAGATACGCAGTATTTT; cdr3_aa: CASSPQASPNTDTQYF
clone_size: -; d_call: -; v_call: TRBV6-5; j_call: TRBJ2-5; cdr3_nt: TGTGCCAGCAGTTACAGGACTGGAGTGGAGTACTTC; cdr3_aa: CASSYRTGVEYF
clone_size: few; d_call: -; v_call: TRBV29-1; j_call: TRBJ2-3; cdr3_nt: TGCAGCGTTGCCCAAGATACGCAGTATTTT; cdr3_aa: CSVAQDTQYF
clone_size: -; d_call: TRBD1; v_call: TRBV9; j_call: TRBJ2-7; cdr3_nt: TGTGCCAGCAGCATAGGACAGGGGTGGACCTACGAGCAGTACTTC; cdr3_aa: CASSIGQGWTYEQYF
clone_size: few; d_call: -; v_call: TRBV7-9; j_call: TRBJ2-7; cdr3_nt: TGTGCCAGCAGCACGGAGCCGGGCAAACGCTCAACTCGCGAGCAGTACTTC; cdr3_aa: CASSTEPGKRSTREQYF
clone_size: few; d_call: -; v_call: TRBV28; j_call: TRBJ2-3; cdr3_nt: TGTGCCAGCAGTTTGGCATGGGATACGCAGTATTTT; cdr3_aa: CASSLAWDTQYF
clone_size: -; d_call: TRBD1; v_call: TRBV6-2/TRBV6-3; j_call: TRBJ2-7; cdr3_nt: TGTGCCAGCAACGACCGCGGGACAGGGTCCCACGAGCAGTACTTC; cdr3_aa: CASNDRGTGSHEQYF
clone_size: -; d_call: TRBD2; v_call: TRBV20-1; j_call: TRBJ2-3; cdr3_nt: TGCAGTGCTAGTTTGCTAGCGGGTGGCCGATCGCAGTATTTT; cdr3_aa: CSASLLAGGRSQYF
clone_size: once; d_call: -; v_call: TRBV3-1; j_call: TRBJ1-5; cdr3_nt: TGTGCCAGCAGCCAAGATGGTTCTAGCAATCAGCCCCAGCATTTT; cdr3_aa: CASSQDGSSNQPQHF
clone_size: few; d_call: -; v_call: TRBV7-2; j_call: TRBJ1-4; cdr3_nt: TGTGCCAGCAGCATAGGAGGAACTGAAAATGAAAAACTGTTTTTT; cdr3_aa: CASSIGGTENEKLFF
clone_size: -; d_call: TRBD2; v_call: TRBV28; j_call: TRBJ2-5; cdr3_nt: TGTGCCAGCAGTTTAGCTAGCGGGAGTCAAGAGCAGTACTTC; cdr3_aa: CASSLASGSQEQYF
clone_size: -; d_call: -; v_call: TRBV28; j_call: TRBJ2-1; cdr3_nt: TGTGCCAGCAGTTCCCGATTTCAAGCGGAAAGCTCCTACAATGAGCAGTTCTTC; cdr3_aa: CASSSRFQAESSYNEQFF
clone_size: -; d_call: -; v_call: TRBV15; j_call: TRBJ2-7; cdr3_nt: TGTGCCACCAGCAGGATACGGTTAGGGATCAACGAGCAGTACTTC; cdr3_aa: CATSRIRLGINEQYF
clone_size: -; d_call: -; v_call: TRBV9; j_call: TRBJ2-5; cdr3_nt: TGTGCCAGCAGTCCAGGGGGAGCGGGAAGGGAGACCCAGTACTTC; cdr3_aa: CASSPGGAGRETQYF
clone_size: -; d_call: TRBD1; v_call: TRBV7-9; j_call: TRBJ1-2; cdr3_nt: TGTGCCAGCAGCTCGACAGGGGGCTTAGGGGGCTACACCTTC; cdr3_aa: CASSSTGGLGGYTF
clone_size: -; d_call: TRBD1; v_call: TRBV15; j_call: TRBJ1-2; cdr3_nt: TGTGCCACCAGCGGCAGGACAGGGGGATATGGCTACACCTTC; cdr3_aa: CATSGRTGGYGYTF
clone_size: -; d_call: TRBD1; v_call: TRBV20-1; j_call: TRBJ2-7; cdr3_nt: TGCAGTGCTAGGGGCCGGGACAGGGCCTCGGACGAGCAGTACTTC; cdr3_aa: CSARGRDRASDEQYF
clone_size: -; d_call: -; v_call: TRBV7-2; j_call: TRBJ2-7; cdr3_nt: TGTGCCAGCAGCTCCGGGACTCTGTACAATGAGCAGTACTTC; cdr3_aa: CASSSGTLYNEQYF
clone_size: -; d_call: TRBD1; v_call: TRBV20-1; j_call: TRBJ2-7; cdr3_nt: TGCAGTGTTAGGGGACAGGGTTTGTACGAGCAGTACTTC; cdr3_aa: CSVRGQGLYEQYF
clone_size: -; d_call: -; v_call: TRBV28; j_call: TRBJ2-7; cdr3_nt: TGTGCCAGCAGGCCACAGAGCTCCTGCGAGCAGTACTTC; cdr3_aa: CASRPQSSCEQYF
clone_size: few; d_call: -; v_call: TRBV10-3; j_call: TRBJ1-1; cdr3_nt: TGTGCCATCAGTGAGTCGGGACGGATGAACACTGAAGCTTTCTTT; cdr3_aa: CAISESGRMNTEAFF
clone_size: -; d_call: TRBD1; v_call: TRBV28; j_call: TRBJ2-7; cdr3_nt: TGTGCCATCAAGACAGGGACCTACGAGCAGTACTTC; cdr3_aa: CAIKTGTYEQYF
clone_size: few; d_call: -; v_call: TRBV29-1; j_call: TRBJ2-3; cdr3_nt: TGCAGCGGCGGTGCGGGCTTCCGCACAGATACGCAGTATTTT; cdr3_aa: CSGGAGFRTDTQYF
clone_size: -; d_call: TRBD1; v_call: TRBV6-1; j_call: TRBJ1-1; cdr3_nt: TGTGCCAGCAGTGAATTGGGACAGGGCACTGAAGCTTTCTTT; cdr3_aa: CASSELGQGTEAFF